Listed here are 14 T cell receptor beta chains from one sample, sequenced in a study of human T cells and chemical hapten exposure. This sample's time point: patch test 2, 6 weeks after DPC sensitization. Treatment noted: therapeutic diphenylcyclopropenone sensitization with weekly scalp DPC. TCRdb recomputed calls from the RACE reads with MiXCR, one row per CDR3 protein. Here the sample spans 350,000 to 400,000 distinct CDR3 sequences, about 6% being singletons. The sample in question was whole blood, obtained in connection with sensitization to the hapten diphenylcyclopropenone (DPC). These receptors were taken from a woman under 30 with alopecia areata. Some clones in this sample may be carry-over from other donors' samples.

The table lists this clonotype with a few counts. This sequence joins TRBV29-1 and TRBJ2-1; 11 nucleotides line up with TRBD1. The junction had 5 bases not matched to a gene; V was cut back by 3 bases and J by 1 base. This CDR3 is 16 amino acids long. Germline values: CDR1 SQVTM, CDR2 ANQGSEA. DNA of the CDR3: TGCAGCGTTGATCCGGGGACAGGGGGTTCCTACAATGAGCAGTTCTTC. This sequence encodes CSVDPGTGGSYNEQFF.

The gene calls are TRBV7-3 and TRBJ2-1, with 7 bases fitting TRBD1. The ends lost 5 bases at V and 8 bases at J; junction bases unmatched: 9. CDR3 length: 14 amino acids. CDR1 is SGHTA and CDR2 is FQGTGA in the germline V gene. In DNA, the CDR3 is TGTGCCAGCAGCATCACAGGGGTCGGGGATGAGCAGTTCTTC. Its protein is CASSITGVGDEQFF. Filled out from reference TRBV7-3 and TRBJ2-1, the complete variable domain reads GAGVSQTPSNKVTEKGKYVELRCDPISGHTALYWYRQSLGQGPEFLIYFQGTGAADDSGLPNDRFFAVRPEGSVSTLKIQRTERGDSAVYLCASSITGVGDEQFFGPGTRLTVL.

In its sample, this clonotype was seen a few times. The chain recombines TRBV18 with TRBJ1-5; D remains ambiguous. V was pared by 8 bases and J by 5 bases, with 13 bases between. The length of the CDR3 is 13 residues. From germline, CDR1 is KGHSH and CDR2 LQKENI. The CDR3 is CASVQDGDQPQHF. CDR3 DNA sequence: TGTGCCAGCGTTCAGGACGGAGATCAGCCCCAGCATTTT.

Ten or more counts support this clonotype. The rearrangement joins TRBV20-1 to TRBJ1-1, with D uncertain. Trimming stripped 1 base from V and 5 bases from J, with 11 bases between. This CDR3 comprises 13 residues. CDR1 and CDR2 from the germline V gene are DFQATT and SNEGSKA (reference sequence). The CDR3 loop is CSARAATYTEAFF. The CDR3 nucleotides are TGCAGTGCTAGAGCAGCGACTTATACTGAAGCTTTCTTT.

The J gene is TRBJ1-1, the V gene TRBV10-2; 8 bases match TRBD1. V trimming: 4 bases; J trimming: 4 bases; junction bases outside the gene matches: 2. There are 13 residues in the CDR3. Germline values: CDR1 WSHSY, CDR2 SAAADI. DNA of the CDR3: TGCGCCAGCAGTGGGACAGGGACCACTGAAGCTTTCTTT. Encoded protein: CASSGTGTTEAFF.

Judged by abundance, this clonotype is medium-sized. V gene TRBV4-3 combines with J gene TRBJ1-6; possibly TRBD1 for D (5 bases). Germline CDR1 LGHNA, CDR2 YSLEER. This CDR3 has 15 residues. Trimming took off 2 bases at V and 5 bases at J, with 10 bases between the two ends. This CDR3 reads CASSQQGDDNSPLHF. In DNA form, the CDR3 reads TGCGCCAGCAGCCAACAGGGAGATGATAATTCACCCCTCCACTTT.

V usage is TRBV15 and J usage is TRBJ2-1; no reliable D call. This CDR3 is built from 13 residues. Germline V CDR1 and CDR2: LNHNV, YYDKDF (reference sequence). Trimming shortened V by 8 bases and J by 8 bases, and 16 bases separated the two germline ends. The CDR3 reads CATGLSAPYEQFF. For the CDR3, the DNA is TGTGCCACCGGTTTATCGGCCCCGTATGAGCAGTTCTTC.

This rearrangement joins TRBV12-3 or TRBV12-4 to TRBJ2-3; 8 positions match TRBD2. The CDR3 length is 16 residues. Trimming cost V 7 bases and J 6 bases; bases outside gene matches: 15. The CDR3 nucleotides are TGTGCCAGCACCTCAAGGGGACTAGAATTTTACGATACGCAGTATTTT. Amino acids: CASTSRGLEFYDTQYF.

This clonotype was found many times. The CDR3 bases are TGTGCCAGCGGGACAGGCTTTGGCAAAAACATTCAGTACTTC. Amino acids: CASGTGFGKNIQYF. The V call is TRBV11-1, the J call TRBJ2-4; 8 positions match TRBD1. CDR1 is SGHAT and CDR2 is FQDESV in the germline V gene (reference sequence). The CDR3 length is 14 residues. J was trimmed by 3 bases and V by 8 bases; bases with no gene match: 6. Combining the CDR3 with reference TRBV11-1 and TRBJ2-4 gives the whole variable domain EAEVAQSPRYKITEKSQAVAFWCDPISGHATLYWYRQILGQGPELLVQFQDESVVDDSQLPKDRFSAERLKGVDSTLKIQPAELGDSAMYLCASGTGFGKNIQYFGAGTRLSVL.

This clonotype showed up just a few times. The chain links TRBV7-9 to TRBJ2-7; D may be TRBD1 or TRBD2 (7 bases each). CDR1 and CDR2 (germline): SEHNR, FQNEAQ (reference sequence). V lost 10 bases and J 3 bases, leaving 16 bases between the germline ends. The CDR3 is 13 amino acids. CDR3 in amino acids: CATLQGEGYEQYF. CDR3 nucleotides: TGTGCCACCCTCCAGGGGGAGGGCTACGAGCAGTACTTC.

This clonotype appeared many times. This rearrangement joins TRBV12-3 or TRBV12-4 to TRBJ1-4, with D unresolved. The germline V and J ends were trimmed by 6 bases and 0 bases, with 11 bases remaining between them. The CDR3 has 15 amino acids. CDR3 coding DNA: TGTGCCAGCAGCCGCTCTAGATCAACTAATGAAAAACTGTTTTTT. Translating gives CASSRSRSTNEKLFF.

In this sample, this clonotype turned up many times. The chain has TRBV28 and TRBJ1-5, with 9 bases fitting TRBD1. The CDR3 sequence is 17 residues long. The J segment lost 3 bases and the V segment lost 5 bases, leaving 11 bases of the junction unmatched. The germline gives CDR1 MDHEN, CDR2 SYDVKM. In nucleotides, the CDR3 is TGTGCCAGCAGTCTTCTCCGGAACAGGGGGCTCAATCAGCCCCAGCATTTT. Translating it yields CASSLLRNRGLNQPQHF. Full variable domain (missing parts from reference TRBV28 and TRBJ1-5): DVKVTQSSRYLVKRTGEKVFLECVQDMDHENMFWYRQDPGLGLRLIYFSYDVKMKEKGDIPEGYSVSREKKERFSLILESASTNQTSMYLCASSLLRNRGLNQPQHFGDGTRLSIL.

This clonotype was seen more than once but under ten times. The V and J genes are TRBV7-2 and TRBJ2-3; D uncertain. Trimming removed 3 bases at V and 2 bases at J, with 9 bases between. Germline V lookup: CDR1 SGHTA, CDR2 FQGNSA. The CDR3 is made up of 14 amino acids. The CDR3 coding sequence is TGTGCCAGCAGCTTTAGTAGGACCACAGATACGCAGTATTTT. Its translation is CASSFSRTTDTQYF. Supplemented by reference TRBV7-2 and TRBJ2-3, the full variable domain reads GAGVSQSPSNKVTEKGKDVELRCDPISGHTALYWYRQSLGQGLEFLIYFQGNSAPDKSGLPSDRFSAERTGGSVSTLTIQRTQQEDSAVYLCASSFSRTTDTQYFGPGTRLTVL.

The chain is built from TRBV12-3 or TRBV12-4 and TRBJ2-3; 10 positions agree with TRBD2. Trimming cost V 2 bases and J 4 bases; bases outside gene matches: 12. The CDR3 spans 18 residues. The CDR3 DNA reads as TGTGCCAGCAGTTTAAGGGATTCCCTAGCGGGGGTGGCAGATACGCAGTATTTT. Translated, it gives CASSLRDSLAGVADTQYF.